This T cell receptor beta chain was obtained from a study of OX40 agonist ivuxolimab in advanced cancers. Study-wide context: All patients had ivuxolimab intravenously every 2 weeks at 0.01 to 10 mg/kg.

The repertoire was sequenced with immunoSEQ multiplex PCR; TCRdb's copy has only in-frame clones and lacks some. Among some 30,000 clones, approximately 84% were seen once, and the ten largest hold roughly a quarter. Study findings and constraints: In a subset of nonresponders, normalized T-cell clonal expansion was also low.

Concerning this clone itself: The antigen is undetermined.

Germline CDR1 is MNHEY and CDR2 is SVGAGI. This CDR3 is built from 14 residues. V was trimmed by 2 bases and J by 3 bases, leaving 11 bases between them. This specimen was CD4+ or CD8+ T cells sorted from blood, taken in a trial of the OX40 agonist ivuxolimab. The receptor comes from an adult with an advanced solid tumor such as melanoma, head and neck, liver or kidney cancer. The J gene is TRBJ2-7, the V gene TRBV6-5; no clear D gene. CDR3 region: CASSYVVGHYEQYF. In DNA, the CDR3 is TGTGCCAGCAGTTACGTAGTGGGCCACTACGAGCAGTACTTC.